One sample yielded the 23 T cell receptor beta chains listed below, sequenced in a study of cytomegalovirus exposure and HLA in healthy donors. The PCR had 60 Vbeta and 13 Jbeta primers. Clones were read by immunoSEQ multiplex PCR, and TCRdb kept only the in-frame ones, dropping some. The repertoire consists of about 200,000 clones, with around 79% occurring once and the leading ten covering approximately 1.5%. Sequencing was carried out using PBMCs. The origin of the receptors is a girl aged 5 to 17 in good health and CMV-seropositive.

Details on this clone: Other DNA sequences in the same sample also yield this CDR3. The CDR3 coding sequence is TGTGCCAGCAGCCAGGACAGGGACACTGAAGCTTTCTTT. It is translated as CASSQDRDTEAFF. The gene calls are TRBV4-2 and TRBJ1-1, with 8 nucleotides matching TRBD1. The CDR3 has 13 residues. The V gene end was trimmed by 3 bases and the J gene end by 3 bases; junction bases not matched to a gene: 0. Germline CDR1 and CDR2: LGHNA and YNFKEQ.

The chain uses TRBV7-2 and TRBJ2-1; 13 bases line up with TRBD2. The length of the CDR3 is 17 residues. Germline CDR1 reads SGHTA; CDR2 reads FQGNSA. J gave up 4 bases and V 5 bases, and 8 bases lay outside the gene matches. For the CDR3, the DNA is TGTGCCAGCAGCCTCCTACTAGCGGGGGGGCCTTACAATGAGCAGTTCTTC. Amino acid sequence: CASSLLLAGGPYNEQFF.

V gene TRBV12-5 combines with J gene TRBJ1-1, with 9 bases matching TRBD1. The CDR3 runs 14 residues. Per germline, CDR1 LGHNT and CDR2 FRNRAP. Unmatched junction bases numbered 7, after V lost 6 bases and J lost 5 bases. The CDR3 DNA reads as TGTGCTAGTGGGACAGGGGGTTTGGGAACTGAAGCTTTCTTT. Translation gives CASGTGGLGTEAFF.

V usage is TRBV13 and J usage is TRBJ2-7; the D gene is possibly TRBD2 (6 bases). Germline V gene sequence: CDR1 PRHDT, CDR2 FYEKMQ (reference sequence). Between the trimmed V and J ends, which lost 1 base and 2 bases, there was a span of 12 bases. The CDR3 is 15 amino acids. CDR3 protein: CASSLARDLTYEQYF. In DNA, the CDR3 is TGTGCCAGCAGCTTAGCCAGGGACTTAACCTACGAGCAGTACTTC.

The chain is built from TRBV2 and TRBJ2-1, with 8 positions matching TRBD2. CDR1 is SNHLY, CDR2 FYNNEI, per germline. The CDR3 has 17 amino acids. V gave up 5 bases and J gave up 0 bases; unmatched junction bases: 9. The CDR3 DNA sequence: TGTGCCAGCAGTCACAGCGGGGGTCCTAGCTCCTACAATGAGCAGTTCTTC. As protein: CASSHSGGPSSYNEQFF.

This clone appeared once. The chain recombines TRBV6-7 with TRBJ1-1; 11 bases line up with TRBD1. TRBV6-7 is known as an ORF, though its function is uncertain. This CDR3 comprises 17 residues. J gave up 0 bases and V 5 bases, and 8 bases lay outside the gene matches. The CDR3 here is CASSGQGASSMNTEAFF. In DNA, the CDR3 is TGTGCCAGCAGTGGACAGGGGGCGAGTTCCATGAACACTGAAGCTTTCTTT.

This clone was observed a handful of times. The chain uses TRBV4-2 and TRBJ2-3; TRBD2 aligns across 8 bases. V shed 0 bases and J 1 base; nucleotides not matched to a gene: 3. Looked up from germline, CDR1 is LGHNA and CDR2 is YNFKEQ. The CDR3 runs to 16 residues. The CDR3 protein is CASSQEGRGGTDTQYF. CDR3 coding DNA: TGTGCCAGCAGCCAAGAAGGGCGGGGGGGCACAGATACGCAGTATTTT.

The rearrangement uses TRBV4-3 and TRBJ2-7; D is perhaps TRBD2 (5 bases). Germline V gives CDR1 LGHNA, CDR2 YSLEER. The CDR3 sequence is 15 residues long. The V and J ends lost 0 bases and 3 bases respectively, with 12 bases between them. For the CDR3, the DNA is TGCGCCAGCAGCCAAGATCGCGGAAGCGGCTACGAGCAGTACTTC. Its protein product is CASSQDRGSGYEQYF.

The chain employs TRBV12-5 and TRBJ2-5, with D perhaps TRBD2 (5 bases). The CDR3 is 16 residues long. Deletions cut 0 bases from V and 3 bases from J, with 14 bases between. CDR1 is LGHNT, CDR2 FRNRAP, per germline. The DNA for the CDR3 is TGTGCTAGTGGTTTGGTACTGGGGAGAACCGAAGAGACCCAGTACTTC. Its translation: CASGLVLGRTEETQYF.

The chain carries TRBV5-6 and TRBJ2-5, with 7 nucleotides matching TRBD1. V lost 3 bases and J lost 0; bases outside the gene matches: 8. The germline gives CDR1 SGHDT, CDR2 YYEEEE. This CDR3 has 16 residues. The CDR3, as DNA: TGTGCCAGCAGCTCCGAGGACAGGAGATACCAAGAGACCCAGTACTTC. Amino acids: CASSSEDRRYQETQYF.

The chain combines TRBV7-2 with TRBJ2-5; the match to TRBD2 covers 10 bases. Germline CDR1 is SGHTA and CDR2 is FQGNSA. This CDR3 spans 17 amino acids. V lost 5 bases and J lost 5; bases outside the gene matches: 14. This chain's CDR3 is CASSASAGGPLGETQYF. The CDR3 DNA sequence: TGTGCCAGCAGCGCATCAGCGGGGGGGCCTTTAGGTGAGACCCAGTACTTC.

This sequence joins TRBV5-3 and TRBJ2-3, with 7 nucleotides matching TRBD1. TRBV5-3 belongs to the ORF category, with a function that is uncertain. Trimming cost V 8 bases and J 5 bases; bases outside gene matches: 8. There are 13 residues in the CDR3. Here the CDR3 reads CARETGSGDTQYF. CDR3 coding DNA: TGTGCCAGGGAGACAGGGTCGGGAGATACGCAGTATTTT.

The chain has TRBV11-3 and TRBJ2-3; perhaps TRBD1 as D (6 bases). V was trimmed by 3 bases and J by 6 bases, leaving 13 bases between them. This CDR3 is 14 amino acids long. CDR1 SGHNT and CDR2 YENEEA come from the germline V gene. CDR3 DNA: TGTGCCAGCAGCTTTATACCGAGGGGGGATACGCAGTATTTT. Translated: CASSFIPRGDTQYF.

The rearrangement uses TRBV7-2 and TRBJ2-7, with D tentatively TRBD2 (5 bases). Germline assignment: CDR1 SGHTA and CDR2 FQGNSA. Trimming removed 3 bases from V and 2 bases from J, with 11 bases in between. CDR3 size: 14 residues. CDR3 in DNA: TGTGCCAGCAGCTTCGGTGAGGGAGCCTACGAGCAGTACTTC. It codes for CASSFGEGAYEQYF.

The V gene is TRBV19, the J gene TRBJ1-2; a possible D gene is TRBD1 (5 bases). Germline V gene data show CDR1 as LNHDA and CDR2 as SQIVND (reference sequence). The length of the CDR3 is 13 residues. V shed 8 bases and J shed 5 bases, with 15 bases lying between them. The CDR3 sequence is CASSDQGLYGYTF. The CDR3 DNA sequence: TGTGCCAGTTCGGATCAGGGATTATATGGCTACACCTTC. The full variable domain, its missing parts supplied by reference TRBV19 and TRBJ1-2, is DGGITQSPKYLFRKEGQNVTLSCEQNLNHDAMYWYRQDPGQGLRLIYYSQIVNDFQKGDIAEGYSVSREKKESFPLTVTSAQKNPTAFYLCASSDQGLYGYTFGSGTRLTVV.

This clone has a single count. The CDR3 DNA is TGTGCCAGCAGTGAAGCGCCGGCAGGTTGGGGCTACACCTTC. Protein sequence: CASSEAPAGWGYTF. This rearrangement joins TRBV6-1 to TRBJ1-2; D is unclear. V was shortened by 0 bases and J by 8 bases, with 13 bases between the two germline ends. This CDR3 is built from 14 residues. CDR1 and CDR2 (germline): MNHNS, SASEGT.

J is TRBJ1-1 and V is TRBV18, with 7 bases lining up with TRBD1. Germline V CDR1 and CDR2: KGHSH, LQKENI. J lost 2 bases, V lost 3 bases, and 15 bases had no gene match. This CDR3 contains 18 residues. The CDR3 nucleotides read TGTGCCAGCTCACCTACTCACAGGGGTTGGGACAGTAACACTGAAGCTTTCTTT. Its protein product is CASSPTHRGWDSNTEAFF.

The chain employs TRBV2 and TRBJ1-6; possibly TRBD1 for D (6 bases). The V and J ends lost 11 bases and 9 bases respectively, with 17 bases between them. This CDR3 spans 13 amino acids. CDR1 and CDR2 (germline): SNHLY, FYNNEI. CDR3 residues: CAGMTRGSSPLHF. The CDR3 nucleotides are TGTGCCGGGATGACGAGGGGGAGTTCACCCCTCCACTTT.

V is TRBV10-2 and J is TRBJ1-4, with D possibly TRBD1 on 6 matching bases. The CDR3 is made up of 13 amino acids. The V gene's germline CDR1 is WSHSY and CDR2 SAAADI. Trimming cost V 7 bases and J 10 bases, with 16 bases left between them. The CDR3: CASTLEGVGKLFF. The CDR3 DNA reads as TGCGCCAGCACACTCGAGGGGGTTGGAAAACTGTTTTTT.

The rearrangement uses TRBV4-2 and TRBJ2-1, with 11 positions matching TRBD2. This CDR3 region has 17 residues. Germline V gives CDR1 LGHNA, CDR2 YNFKEQ. Losses at the gene ends were 0 bases for V and 7 bases for J; bases not matched to a gene: 8. The CDR3 region has the DNA TGTGCCAGCAGCCAAGACGTAGCGGGGGGGCTCTTGAATGAGCAGTTCTTC. Translating gives CASSQDVAGGLLNEQFF.

This rearrangement joins TRBV7-2 to TRBJ2-7, with a tentative D call TRBD1 (5 bases). This CDR3 is 13 amino acids long. The V gene lost 8 bases and the J gene lost 0 bases, with 11 bases spanning the gap. The germline gives CDR1 SGHTA, CDR2 FQGNSA. The CDR3: CASHQGSSYEQYF. The CDR3 region has the DNA TGTGCCAGCCATCAGGGCAGCTCCTACGAGCAGTACTTC.

This clone was recorded a few times. The chain's CDR3 is CASSSTQVNTEAFF. The CDR3 nucleotides read TGTGCCAGCAGCTCTACACAGGTGAACACTGAAGCTTTCTTT. The chain is built from TRBV11-2 and TRBJ1-1; a possible D gene is TRBD1 (5 bases). Per germline, CDR1 SGHAT and CDR2 FQNNGV. The CDR3 spans 14 residues. Trimming removed 4 bases from V and 0 bases from J, with 9 bases in between.

The genes are TRBV5-4 and TRBJ2-7, with 7 nucleotides matching TRBD1. The CDR3 has 12 residues. Germline-derived CDR1 and CDR2 are SGHNT and YYREEE (reference sequence). Trimming at V came to 4 bases and at J to 7 bases, leaving 5 bases not matched to a gene. The CDR3 bases are TGTGCCAGCAGCCCCGGACAGGCGGAGCAGTACTTC. Protein sequence: CASSPGQAEQYF.